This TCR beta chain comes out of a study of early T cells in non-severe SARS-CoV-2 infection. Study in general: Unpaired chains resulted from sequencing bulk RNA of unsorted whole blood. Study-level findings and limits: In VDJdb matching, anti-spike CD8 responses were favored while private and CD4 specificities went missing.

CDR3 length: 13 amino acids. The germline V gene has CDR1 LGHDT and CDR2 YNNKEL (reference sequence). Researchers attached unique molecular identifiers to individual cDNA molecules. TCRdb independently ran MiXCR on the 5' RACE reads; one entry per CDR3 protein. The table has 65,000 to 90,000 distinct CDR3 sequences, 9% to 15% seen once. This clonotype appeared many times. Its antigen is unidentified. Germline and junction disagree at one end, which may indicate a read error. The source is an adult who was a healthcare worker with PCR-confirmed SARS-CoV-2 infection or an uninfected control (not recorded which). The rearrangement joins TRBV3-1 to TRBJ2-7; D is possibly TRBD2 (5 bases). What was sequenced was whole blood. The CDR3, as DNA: TGTGCCAGCAGCCAAGATCTGGGGAGCCTAGAGGCCTTC. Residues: CASSQDLGSLEAF.